The present entry profiles one T cell receptor beta chain with its context. What it recognizes is unknown. TCRdb's copy holds only in-frame clones and misses some; the assay was immunoSEQ multiplex PCR. The sample consists of roughly 250,000 clones, about 86% of them appearing once. The data are from a study of cytomegalovirus exposure and HLA in healthy donors. General observations from the study: In the 120 validation repertoires, about 94% of cluster scores exceeded 0, per a later analysis. Three CMV-associated chains proved CMV antigen-specific in vitro.

Looked up from germline, CDR1 is SGHVS and CDR2 is FQNEAQ. V lost 5 bases and J 3 bases, leaving 16 bases between the germline ends. CDR3 size: 15 residues. What was sequenced was PBMCs. This TCR came from a woman aged 25 to 39 in good health and CMV-seropositive. The chain recombines TRBV7-8 with TRBJ1-2; perhaps TRBD1 as D (6 bases). CDR3 in amino acids: CASSPKGHRDYGYTF. CDR3 DNA sequence: TGTGCCAGCAGCCCCAAGGGTCACAGGGACTATGGCTACACCTTC.